A single sample gave rise to the 8 T cell receptor beta chains below, sequenced in a study of blood T cell repertoires in COVID-19. Clones were sequenced by immunoSEQ multiplex PCR, and TCRdb holds only the in-frame ones, with some missing. The data show 200,000 to 250,000 clones, with approximately 83% seen just once and roughly 5% held by the top ten. Input material: PBMCs or T cells enriched from blood (not recorded which). These TCRs come from a woman between 50 and 59 years old who had been exposed to COVID-19.

The chain joins TRBV7-2 to TRBJ2-2; maybe TRBD1 (6 bases). The CDR3 covers 18 residues. Trimming stripped 1 base from V and 0 bases from J, with 15 bases between. CDR1 is SGHTA and CDR2 is FQGNSA in the germline V gene. In DNA, the CDR3 is TGTGCCAGCAGCTTAGTTTCCGGTGGGGGCGCGAACACCGGGGAGCTGTTTTTT. Translating gives CASSLVSGGGANTGELFF.

CDR3 sequence reads: CASSSGQERGGELFF. The CDR3 DNA reads as TGTGCCAGCAGCTCTGGACAAGAGAGAGGCGGGGAGCTGTTTTTT. The chain has TRBV7-8 and TRBJ2-2; D is perhaps TRBD1 (5 bases). V was pared by 4 bases and J by 7 bases, with 16 bases between. CDR1 is SGHVS and CDR2 is FQNEAQ in the germline V gene. The CDR3 length is 15 residues.

This clone was recorded once. This chain joins TRBV5-1 and TRBJ2-7; TRBD2 agrees at 13 bases. The length of the CDR3 is 18 residues. The V gene's germline CDR1 is SGHRS and CDR2 YFSETQ. The V and J ends lost 4 bases and 1 base, in that order; junction bases with no gene match: 11. CDR3 in amino acids: CASSLAPTSGGVSYEQYF. CDR3 nucleotide sequence: TGCGCCAGCAGCCTGGCCCCCACTAGCGGGGGGGTGTCCTACGAGCAGTACTTC.

In DNA, the CDR3 is TGTGCCAGCGGGGGGACAGGGAATCATTATAATTCACCCCTCCACTTT. It encodes CASGGTGNHYNSPLHF. The chain uses TRBV27 and TRBJ1-6, with 9 bases matching TRBD1. The CDR3 consists of 16 residues. Trimming took 8 bases from V and 4 from J; bases not matched to a gene: 9. Germline V lookup: CDR1 MNHEY, CDR2 SMNVEV (reference sequence).

The chain is built from TRBV4-3 and TRBJ2-3; 9 bases align to TRBD1. The CDR3 is 15 residues long. Germline V gene data show CDR1 as LGHNA and CDR2 as YSLEER. V gave up 5 bases and J gave up 2 bases; unmatched junction bases: 5. CDR3 DNA sequence: TGCGCCAGCAGCTACAGGGGGCTTGACACAGATACGCAGTATTTT. Its translation: CASSYRGLDTDTQYF.

The chain has TRBV4-3 and TRBJ2-3, with no clear D. The CDR3 has 13 amino acids. Germline lookup yields CDR1 LGHNA and CDR2 YSLEER. The germline V and J ends were trimmed by 0 bases and 5 bases, with 6 bases remaining between them. The CDR3 DNA follows: TGCGCCAGCAGCCAAGATCCGGGAGATACGCAGTATTTT. Translated, it gives CASSQDPGDTQYF.

The chain employs TRBV5-1 and TRBJ2-1; TRBD2 agrees at 9 bases. V was clipped by 4 bases and J by 14 bases; unmatched bases: 19. The CDR3 length is 16 residues. Germline CDR1 reads SGHRS; CDR2 reads YFSETQ. DNA for the CDR3: TGCGCCAGCAGCCCGTACTCTCCGGCGGGAGGGATTGGGGAGTTCTTC. Amino acid sequence: CASSPYSPAGGIGEFF.

This clone was seen only a few times. The chain couples TRBV6-5 to TRBJ2-2; D perhaps matches TRBD1 (6 bases). Trimming removed 6 bases at V and 1 base at J, with 12 bases between. Germline assignment: CDR1 MNHEY and CDR2 SVGAGI. This CDR3 has 15 amino acids. The CDR3 sequence: CASRTGTKNTGELFF. DNA of the CDR3: TGTGCCAGCAGAACCGGGACAAAGAACACCGGGGAGCTGTTTTTT.